The 11 T cell receptor beta chains reported below all come from one sample, sequenced in a study of blood T cell repertoires in COVID-19. Clones were sequenced by immunoSEQ multiplex PCR, and TCRdb holds only the in-frame ones, with some missing. The table records 100,000 to 150,000 clones, around four fifths of them present only once. Sequencing input: peripheral blood. The receptor source for this set is a man aged 55 to 70 with acute or convalescent COVID-19.

This clone showed up just once. The chain recombines TRBV12-5 with TRBJ1-5, with D unclear. The ends were cut back, 0 bases at V and 7 bases at J, with 19 bases in the middle. This CDR3 has 17 residues. Per the germline V gene, CDR1 is LGHNT and CDR2 is FRNRAP. The CDR3 reads CASGLVIGPTKIQPQHF. As DNA, the CDR3 is TGTGCTAGTGGTTTGGTGATTGGCCCCACAAAAATACAGCCCCAGCATTTT.

The chain carries TRBV4-1 and TRBJ1-1; 8 bases fit TRBD1. This CDR3 is built from 16 residues. Germline loops: CDR1 MGHRA, CDR2 YSYEKL. V shed 3 bases, J shed 1 base, and the junction held 7 bases outside the gene matches. In DNA, the CDR3 is TGCGCCAGCAGCCACTCCCTGGACAGGGCGAACACTGAAGCTTTCTTT. Its translation: CASSHSLDRANTEAFF.

The rearrangement links TRBV6-1 to TRBJ1-2; D is unresolved. Trimming removed 5 bases at V and 4 bases at J, with 8 bases between. The length of the CDR3 is 12 residues. Per germline, CDR1 MNHNS and CDR2 SASEGT. The CDR3 here is CASSWQSYGYTF. CDR3 bases: TGTGCCAGCAGTTGGCAGTCCTATGGCTACACCTTC.

This clone was detected a few times. V is TRBV5-6 and J is TRBJ2-7; TRBD1 aligns across 7 bases. V shed 4 bases, J shed 0 bases, and the junction held 7 bases outside the gene matches. The V gene's germline CDR1 is SGHDT and CDR2 YYEEEE. The length of the CDR3 is 15 residues. CDR3 sequence: CASSRDREPSYEQYF. In nucleotides, the CDR3 is TGTGCCAGCAGCCGGGACAGAGAACCCTCCTACGAGCAGTACTTC. The full variable domain, in which reference TRBV5-6 and TRBJ2-7 provide the parts outside the CDR3, is DAGVTQSPTHLIKTRGQQVTLRCSPKSGHDTVSWYQQALGQGPQFIFQYYEEEERQRGNFPDRFSGHQFPNYSSELNVNALLLGDSALYLCASSRDREPSYEQYFGPGTRLTVT.

The rearrangement joins TRBV7-9 to TRBJ2-1, with TRBD2 matching over 7 bases. J lost 2 bases, V lost 4 bases, and 8 bases had no gene match. CDR3 length equals 16 residues. Germline lookup yields CDR1 SEHNR and CDR2 FQNEAQ (reference sequence). The CDR3: CASSSRGGSTYNEQFF. The CDR3 bases are TGTGCCAGCAGCTCCCGAGGCGGGAGTACCTACAATGAGCAGTTCTTC.

The chain links TRBV15 to TRBJ2-2; no clear D. Germline V gives CDR1 LNHNV, CDR2 YYDKDF (reference sequence). The V and J ends lost 1 base and 2 bases respectively, with 8 bases between them. The CDR3 has 15 residues. The CDR3 nucleotides are TGTGCCACCAGCAGAGGAACTGATAACACCGGGGAGCTGTTTTTT. Protein product: CATSRGTDNTGELFF. The full variable domain, with the rest looked up from reference TRBV15 and TRBJ2-2, is DAMVIQNPRYQVTQFGKPVTLSCSQTLNHNVMYWYQQKSSQAPKLLFHYYDKDFNNEADTPDNFQSRRPNTSFCFLDIRSPGLGDTAMYLCATSRGTDNTGELFFGEGSRLTVL.

The chain carries TRBV7-9 and TRBJ1-2; D is possibly TRBD1 (5 bases). This CDR3 has 15 amino acids. The germline gives CDR1 SEHNR, CDR2 FQNEAQ (reference sequence). The V gene lost 1 base and the J gene lost 0 bases, with 9 bases spanning the gap. CDR3 protein: CASSLGQQPNYGYTF. The CDR3 DNA reads TGTGCCAGCAGCTTAGGACAGCAGCCTAACTATGGCTACACCTTC.

The chain couples TRBV5-1 to TRBJ1-5, with 7 bases that match TRBD1. The trim removed 0 bases at V and 7 bases at J, leaving 7 bases unmatched. The V gene's germline CDR1 is SGHRS and CDR2 YFSETQ. The CDR3 runs 15 residues. CDR3 loop: CASSLEGARGQPQHF. CDR3 DNA sequence: TGCGCCAGCAGCTTGGAGGGGGCCCGCGGCCAGCCCCAGCATTTT.

This clone is medium-sized (0.01 to 0.1%) by share. The chain uses TRBV27 and TRBJ2-1, with 10 nucleotides matching TRBD1. The V and J ends lost 0 bases and 6 bases, in that order; junction bases with no gene match: 8. The germline CDR1 and CDR2 sequences are MNHEY and SMNVEV (reference sequence). The CDR3 sequence is 17 residues long. The CDR3 nucleotides are TGTGCCAGCAGTTTATCTTTTGGGACAGGGGTGCGCAATGAGCAGTTCTTC. Protein product: CASSLSFGTGVRNEQFF.

This chain joins TRBV11-2 and TRBJ2-7, with TRBD2 matching 7 bases. Germline CDR1 SGHAT, CDR2 FQNNGV. V was pared by 1 base and J by 2 bases, with 5 bases of the junction left unmatched. The CDR3 is 15 residues long. Written as DNA, the CDR3 is TGTGCCAGCAGCTTAGGTTCTAGCGGTCCCTACGAGCAGTACTTC. Its protein product is CASSLGSSGPYEQYF.

This chain links TRBV10-2 with TRBJ1-3; possible D gene TRBD1, 5 bases. V shed 6 bases and J shed 7 bases, with 16 bases lying between them. Germline V gene data show CDR1 as WSHSY and CDR2 as SAAADI. This CDR3 is 14 amino acids long. CDR3 protein: CASRQDLWRNTIYF. The DNA of the CDR3 is TGCGCCAGCAGACAGGATCTCTGGCGTAACACCATATATTTT.